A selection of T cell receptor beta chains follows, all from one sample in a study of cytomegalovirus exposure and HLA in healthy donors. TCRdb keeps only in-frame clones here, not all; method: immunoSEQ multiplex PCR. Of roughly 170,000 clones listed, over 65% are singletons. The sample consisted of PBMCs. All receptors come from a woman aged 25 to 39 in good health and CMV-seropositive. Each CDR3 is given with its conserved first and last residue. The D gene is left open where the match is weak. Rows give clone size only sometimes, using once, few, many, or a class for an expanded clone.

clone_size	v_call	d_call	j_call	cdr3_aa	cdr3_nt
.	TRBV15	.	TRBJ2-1	CAIEDREVNNEQFF	TGTGCCATTGAAGACAGGGAGGTCAACAATGAGCAGTTCTTC
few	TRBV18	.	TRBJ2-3	CASSPDITSTDTQYF	TGTGCCAGCTCACCGGACATAACTAGCACAGATACGCAGTATTTT
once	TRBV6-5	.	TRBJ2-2	CASSYPQAGELFF	TGTGCCAGCAGTTACCCGCAGGCCGGGGAGCTGTTTTTT
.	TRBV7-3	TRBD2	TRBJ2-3	CASSLQAGGPDTQYF	TGTGCCAGCAGCTTACAAGCGGGAGGGCCAGATACGCAGTATTTT
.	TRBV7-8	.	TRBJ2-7	CASSLALSDPTYEQYF	TGTGCCAGCAGCTTAGCCTTAAGCGACCCAACCTACGAGCAGTACTTC
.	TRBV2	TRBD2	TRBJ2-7	CASSPGLARSEQYF	TGTGCCAGCAGTCCGGGACTAGCGAGGTCCGAGCAGTACTTC
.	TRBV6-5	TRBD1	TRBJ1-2	CASSSQGARGYTF	TGTGCCAGCAGTTCACAGGGGGCCCGTGGCTACACCTTC
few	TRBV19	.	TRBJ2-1	CASSIDSIAVNNEQFF	TGTGCCAGTAGTATAGATTCAATAGCGGTCAACAATGAGCAGTTCTTC
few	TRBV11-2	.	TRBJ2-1	CASSQDFNNEQFF	TGTGCCAGCAGCCAAGACTTTAACAATGAGCAGTTCTTC
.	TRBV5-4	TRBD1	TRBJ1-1	CASSPDRGSTEAFF	TGTGCCAGCAGCCCCGACAGGGGGAGTACTGAAGCTTTCTTT
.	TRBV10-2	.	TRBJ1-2	CASSDRQDGYTF	TGCGCCAGCAGTGATAGACAGGATGGCTACACCTTC
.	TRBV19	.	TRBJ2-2	CASSSSPGNTGELFF	TGTGCCAGTAGCTCCAGCCCAGGGAACACCGGGGAGCTGTTTTTT
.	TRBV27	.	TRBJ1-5	CASSPTGLNQPQHF	TGTGCCAGCAGCCCGACAGGACTCAATCAGCCCCAGCATTTT
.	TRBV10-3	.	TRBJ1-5	CAISGGRDQPQHF	TGTGCCATCAGTGGGGGCAGGGATCAGCCCCAGCATTTT
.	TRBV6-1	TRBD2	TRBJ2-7	CASLLAGVEQYF	TGTGCCAGCCTCCTAGCGGGAGTGGAGCAGTACTTC
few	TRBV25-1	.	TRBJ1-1	CASSEGGTEAFF	TGTGCCAGCAGTGAGGGAGGCACTGAAGCTTTCTTT
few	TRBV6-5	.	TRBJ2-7	CASSYSPGSYEQYF	TGTGCCAGCAGTTACTCTCCTGGCAGCTACGAGCAGTACTTC
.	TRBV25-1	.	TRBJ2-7	CASSASGSPRSDEQYF	TGTGCCAGCAGTGCCTCCGGGAGCCCCCGGTCCGACGAGCAGTACTTC
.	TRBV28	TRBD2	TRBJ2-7	CASSLLTSGSLYEQYF	TGTGCCAGCAGTTTATTAACTAGCGGGAGTCTCTACGAGCAGTACTTC
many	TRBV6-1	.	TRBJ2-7	CASSEVHSSSSYEQYF	TGTGCCAGCAGTGAAGTGCACTCCTCTAGCTCCTACGAGCAGTACTTC
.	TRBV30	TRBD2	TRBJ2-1	CAWRLAGVSGEQFF	TGTGCCTGGAGGCTAGCGGGAGTTTCGGGTGAGCAGTTCTTC
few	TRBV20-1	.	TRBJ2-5	CSASREETQYF	TGCAGTGCTAGTCGGGAAGAGACCCAGTACTTC
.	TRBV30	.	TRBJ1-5	CAWTSGGNQPQHF	TGTGCCTGGACGTCAGGGGGCAATCAGCCCCAGCATTTT
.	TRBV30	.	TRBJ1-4	CAWRRGAEGEKLFF	TGTGCCTGGAGGCGGGGGGCCGAAGGAGAAAAACTGTTTTTT
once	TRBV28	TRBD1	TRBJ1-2	CASSLHTTGDYGYTF	TGTGCCAGCAGTTTACACACGACAGGGGACTATGGCTACACCTTC
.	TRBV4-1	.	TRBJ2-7	CASSQVDGEVYEQYF	TGCGCCAGCAGCCAGGTGGACGGGGAGGTCTACGAGCAGTACTTC
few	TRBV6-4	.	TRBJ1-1	CASSEYPRNTEAFF	TGTGCCAGCAGTGAGTACCCGAGGAACACTGAAGCTTTCTTT
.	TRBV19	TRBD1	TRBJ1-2	CASSTGTGSYGYTF	TGTGCCAGTAGTACAGGGACAGGGAGCTATGGCTACACCTTC
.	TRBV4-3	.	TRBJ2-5	CASSQGWPAPGEQYF	TGCGCCAGCAGCCAAGGTTGGCCAGCCCCGGGGGAGCAGTACTTC
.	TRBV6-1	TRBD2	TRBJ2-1	CASLPGGAYNEQFF	TGTGCCAGCCTCCCGGGAGGAGCCTACAATGAGCAGTTCTTC
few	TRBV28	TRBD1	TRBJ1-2	CASSLRRTGGYGYTF	TGTGCCAGCAGTTTACGACGGACAGGCGGCTATGGCTACACCTTC
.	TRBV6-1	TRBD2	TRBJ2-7	CASSDTSGRGAFDEQYF	TGTGCCAGCAGTGACACTAGCGGGAGGGGCGCGTTCGACGAGCAGTACTTC
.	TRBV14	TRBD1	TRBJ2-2	CASSQKLTGSTGELFF	TGTGCCAGCAGCCAGAAACTGACAGGGTCCACCGGGGAGCTGTTTTTT
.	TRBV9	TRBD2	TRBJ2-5	CASSVVGGEGETQYF	TGTGCCAGCAGCGTAGTGGGCGGGGAGGGAGAGACCCAGTACTTC
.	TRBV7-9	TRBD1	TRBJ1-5	CASSKTGVRQPQHF	TGTGCCAGCAGCAAAACAGGGGTTCGGCAGCCCCAGCATTTT
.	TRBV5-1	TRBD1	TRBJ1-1	CASSLLTGANTEAFF	TGCGCCAGCAGCTTGCTTACAGGGGCGAACACTGAAGCTTTCTTT
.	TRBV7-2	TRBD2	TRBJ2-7	CASSLGGSGARWEQYF	TGTGCCAGCAGCTTAGGCGGGAGTGGGGCGAGGTGGGAGCAGTACTTC
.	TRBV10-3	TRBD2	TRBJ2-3	CAISGSSGTTDTQYF	TGTGCCATCAGTGGATCTAGCGGTACCACAGATACGCAGTATTTT
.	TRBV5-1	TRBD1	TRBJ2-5	CASSMGQGVVETQYF	TGCGCCAGCAGCATGGGACAGGGGGTTGTAGAGACCCAGTACTTC
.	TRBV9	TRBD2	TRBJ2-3	CASSVGLADRISGKSTDTQYF	TGTGCCAGCAGCGTAGGTTTGGCAGATCGAATTAGCGGGAAAAGCACAGATACGCAGTATTTT
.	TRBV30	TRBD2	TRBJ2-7	CAWSVGTSGVSYEQYF	TGTGCCTGGAGTGTAGGAACTAGCGGAGTTTCCTACGAGCAGTACTTC